This entry concerns a single T cell receptor beta chain. No antigen is known for it. Investigators performed immunoSEQ version v3.0 at survey level. Sequencing aimed at about 35,000-50,000 T-cell genomes per sample. Method: immunoSEQ multiplex PCR; TCRdb's copy keeps in-frame clones and lacks some. The table has around 27,000 clones, approximately 85% seen once. The data stem from a study of long-term antiretroviral therapy in people with HIV. Trimming removed 3 bases from V and 5 bases from J, with 13 bases in between. This CDR3 has 15 amino acids. Germline V CDR1 and CDR2: MNHNS, SASEGT. Notes on the study in general: When set beside controls, HIV repertoires had CDR3 length ranges that were narrower. Clones expanded before ART dominated the repertoire at all time points. The blood, collected between about 2004 and 2018, was possibly taken under older ART regimens.

Here the sequenced sample was unsorted PBMCs, taken 3 years after starting antiretroviral therapy. This rearrangement joins TRBV6-1 to TRBJ1-4, with D perhaps matching TRBD1 (5 bases). This receptor was obtained from a man aged 35 to 55 with HIV. This CDR3 is CASSDLHEGNEKLFF. The CDR3 DNA follows: TGTGCCAGCAGTGATCTCCACGAGGGGAATGAAAAACTGTTTTTT.